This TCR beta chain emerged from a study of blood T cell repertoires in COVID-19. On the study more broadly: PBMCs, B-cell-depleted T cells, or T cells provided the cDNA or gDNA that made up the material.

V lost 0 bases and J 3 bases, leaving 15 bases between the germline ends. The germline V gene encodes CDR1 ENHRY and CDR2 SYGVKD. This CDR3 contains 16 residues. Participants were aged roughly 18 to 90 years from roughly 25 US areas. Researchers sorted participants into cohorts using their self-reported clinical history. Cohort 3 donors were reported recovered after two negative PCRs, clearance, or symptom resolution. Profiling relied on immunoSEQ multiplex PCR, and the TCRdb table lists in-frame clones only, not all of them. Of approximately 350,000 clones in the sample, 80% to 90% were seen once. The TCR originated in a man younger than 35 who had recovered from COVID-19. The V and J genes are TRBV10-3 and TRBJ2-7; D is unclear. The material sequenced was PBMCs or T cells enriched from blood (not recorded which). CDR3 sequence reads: CAISESTSGSLYEQYF. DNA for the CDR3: TGTGCCATCAGTGAGTCGACTTCGGGTAGCCTCTACGAGCAGTACTTC.